This T cell receptor beta chain was retrieved from a study of T cells after posttransplantation cyclophosphamide (dated by TCRdb to the mid-2010s). Notes on the research overall: Using TRB sequencing, the study followed how the T cell repertoire reconstituted after myeloablative bone marrow transplantation in which posttransplantation cyclophosphamide served as GVHD prophylaxis. Samples from 30 to 40 PTCy-treated patients and approximately 15 related bone marrow donors of those patients were subjected to antigen receptor sequencing. TRB sequencing was performed on blood from all 30 or so PTCy patients with 1-year posttransplant specimens. TRB sequencing was also done on up to about 3 additional blood samples from 2 to 5.2 years after transplant in 3 patients, and on pretransplant blood from 4 patients. TRA and TRB clonality were tightly correlated in 9 or 10 samples, so subsequent TCR analyses focused on TRB only. Public TRB sequences were queried against a database of over 3,600 sequences associated with responses to pathogens, tumor antigens, self-antigens and alloantigens.

As for this clone: Its antigen remains undetermined. No base-level quality is on record; no much larger clone is a single base apart.

General study outcomes and caveats: Donor-recipient similarity was low at 1-2 months but increased during the first year, and donor CD8+ memory clones often dominated later blood repertoires. Across 45 or so patients, TRB clonality was highly associated with recipient CMV seropositivity and CMV reactivation, and PTCy diversity was similar to diversity in CNI/methotrexate controls. The TRB repertoires of T cells infiltrating skin or GI tract showed only limited overlap with the TRB repertoires of T cells in blood.

TRB sequencing was run on genomic DNA with either the immunoSEQ assay at survey resolution or the hsTCRB kit. On the study's bioinformatics: Initial read processing used immunoSEQ software, and repertoire analyses used the LymphoSeq R package. For each TRB dataset, clonality was calculated as 1 minus normalized Shannon entropy, and the Gini coefficient was computed as well. To infer phenotypes in unsorted samples, TRB sequences from sorted subsets of the recipient or donor were mapped onto the unsorted samples of the same recipient. TCRdb mirrors the immuneACCESS table, restricted to in-frame sequences. Some clones are absent from its copies; in checked studies, under half trace to an unresolved V gene, and the reason for the others is unknown. Clonal size and the V and J genes are those of that table, whereas D and trimming came from the DNA. The sample profile shows 10,000 to 15,000 clones; around 81% of them were found once. Clones ranked in the top ten supply roughly 0.91% of the sample.

Peripheral blood samples were provided by related bone marrow donors on the day of marrow donation. Peripheral blood and bone marrow mononuclear cells were isolated by Ficoll-Hypaque density centrifugation and were cryopreserved. FACS on a FACSAria II was used to sort CD4+ and CD8+ T cells, including the naive and memory subsets. There are 14 amino acids in the CDR3, from cysteine to phenylalanine inclusive. Solely the CDR3 DNA is kept, with 42 bases framed from the first base. Reading the germline V gene gives CDR1 SGHVS and CDR2 FQNEAQ. V drops 10 bases and J drops 6 bases, leaving 22 bases in between.

Specimen: memory CD4+ T cells sorted from PBMCs. The rearranged segments are TRBV7-8 and TRBJ2-7; perhaps TRBD2 is the D gene, with 7 bases matching. The source of this sequence is a man aged 50 to 59 in good health, CMV-negative, and a related stem cell transplant donor. This receptor carries the CDR3 CATTAGTRPAEQYF. The nucleotide sequence is TGTGCCACCACAGCGGGGACAAGGCCCGCCGAGCAGTACTTC. Joined to the reference TRBV7-8 and TRBJ2-7 proteins, this CDR3 gives the full variable domain: GAGVSQSPRYKVAKRGQDVALRCDPISGHVSLFWYQQALGQGPEFLTYFQNEAQLDKSGLPSDRFFAERPEGSVSTLKIQRTQQEDSAVYLCATTAGTRPAEQYFGPGTRLTVT.